Listed below are T cell receptor beta chains from one sample, sequenced in a study of blood T cell repertoires in COVID-19. Some clones are missing from TCRdb's copy, which holds only in-frame ones; the method was immunoSEQ multiplex PCR. This table holds approximately 300,000 clones, around 91% found once. The sequencing input was PBMCs or T cells enriched from blood (not recorded which). Receptors originate from a woman aged 18 to 35 with acute COVID-19. Both conserved end residues are part of each CDR3. D genes are given only for firm matches. Size is omitted from some rows. Given values are once, few, many or a class for expanded clones.

size | D | J | length | V | CDR3 | DNA
once | - | TRBJ2-3 | 12 | TRBV29-1 | CSVISSTDTQYF | TGCAGCGTAATATCTAGCACAGATACGCAGTATTTT
- | TRBD1 | TRBJ2-3 | 12 | TRBV29-1 | CSGTGITDTQYF | TGCAGCGGGACAGGGATCACAGATACGCAGTATTTT
- | - | TRBJ1-1 | 15 | TRBV18 | CASSPIGRMNTEAFF | TGTGCCAGCTCACCAATAGGGAGGATGAACACTGAAGCTTTCTTT
- | - | TRBJ1-6 | 12 | TRBV30 | CAWRNVEGPLHF | TGTGCCTGGAGGAATGTGGAGGGACCCCTCCACTTT
- | - | TRBJ1-2 | 15 | TRBV5-1 | CASSWAEGSNYGYTF | TGCGCCAGCAGCTGGGCAGAGGGTTCCAACTATGGCTACACCTTC
- | TRBD1 | TRBJ1-1 | 14 | TRBV27 | CASSFRGWNTEAFF | TGTGCCAGCAGTTTCAGGGGGTGGAACACTGAAGCTTTCTTT
- | TRBD1 | TRBJ1-2 | 15 | TRBV10-1 | CASSRDRQANYGYTF | TGCGCCAGCAGTCGGGACAGACAAGCTAACTATGGCTACACCTTC
- | - | TRBJ1-4 | 13 | TRBV30 | CAWSKGAIEKLFF | TGTGCCTGGAGTAAAGGAGCGATAGAAAAACTGTTTTTT
- | TRBD1 | TRBJ2-1 | 12 | TRBV28 | CASNFRGQEQFF | TGTGCCAGCAATTTCAGGGGGCAAGAGCAGTTCTTC
- | - | TRBJ2-3 | 13 | TRBV18 | CASSPHILDTQYF | TGTGCCAGCTCCCCACACATTTTAGATACGCAGTATTTT
- | - | TRBJ2-3 | 15 | TRBV7-6 | CASSPGLSSTDTQYF | TGTGCCAGCAGCCCAGGACTGTCTAGCACAGATACGCAGTATTTT
- | - | TRBJ2-3 | 14 | TRBV5-1 | CASSLDRRTDTQYF | TGCGCCAGCAGCTTGGACAGACGCACAGATACGCAGTATTTT
- | - | TRBJ2-7 | 15 | TRBV6-2/TRBV6-3 | CASSSRGSFSYEQYF | TGTGCCAGCAGTTCCCGGGGTTCTTTCTCCTACGAGCAGTACTTC
- | - | TRBJ1-1 | 13 | TRBV11-3 | CASSARGQSEAFF | TGTGCCAGCAGCGCCAGGGGACAATCTGAAGCTTTCTTT
- | - | TRBJ1-1 | 15 | TRBV6-1 | CASSEQGLKDTEAFF | TGTGCCAGCAGTGAACAGGGGCTCAAGGACACTGAAGCTTTCTTT
- | TRBD2 | TRBJ2-1 | 14 | TRBV6-6 | CASTLAGNYNEQFF | TGTGCCAGCACCTTAGCGGGCAATTACAATGAGCAGTTCTTC
- | - | TRBJ1-4 | 14 | TRBV5-1 | CASSLGRVYEKLFF | TGCGCCAGCAGCTTGGGCAGGGTTTACGAAAAACTGTTTTTT
- | TRBD1 | TRBJ1-2 | 14 | TRBV23-1 | CATKTGGSIYGYTF | TGCGCCACCAAAACAGGGGGAAGTATCTATGGCTACACCTTC
- | - | TRBJ2-2 | 14 | TRBV19 | CASSIKADTGELFF | TGTGCCAGTAGTATAAAAGCGGACACCGGGGAGCTGTTTTTT
- | - | TRBJ2-7 | 11 | TRBV4-1 | CASSHSYEQYF | TGCGCCAGCAGCCACAGCTACGAGCAGTACTTC
- | TRBD2 | TRBJ2-3 | 14 | TRBV5-4 | CASSPRGGTDTQYF | TGTGCCAGCAGCCCGCGGGGGGGGACAGATACGCAGTATTTT
- | TRBD1 | TRBJ2-3 | 16 | TRBV28 | CASSTLRDRDEDTQYF | TGTGCCAGCAGCACCCTCCGGGACAGGGACGAAGATACGCAGTATTTT
- | TRBD2 | TRBJ2-5 | 14 | TRBV6-5 | CASSYLTSGETQYF | TGTGCCAGCAGTTACCTGACTAGCGGGGAGACCCAGTACTTC
- | TRBD1 | TRBJ2-5 | 15 | TRBV3-1/TRBV3-2 | CASSPGQGRRETQYF | TGTGCCAGCAGCCCCGGACAGGGAAGGCGAGAGACCCAGTACTTC
- | - | TRBJ1-2 | 14 | TRBV13 | CASSFYSSTDGYTF | TGTGCCAGCAGCTTCTACAGTTCTACGGATGGCTACACCTTC
- | TRBD1 | TRBJ2-7 | 14 | TRBV28 | CASRVADRGYEQYF | TGTGCCAGCAGAGTCGCCGACAGGGGCTACGAGCAGTACTTC
- | TRBD1 | TRBJ1-1 | 15 | TRBV18 | CASSPRDRVGTEAFF | TGTGCCAGCTCACCCCGAGACAGGGTTGGCACTGAAGCTTTCTTT
- | - | TRBJ1-1 | 8 | TRBV29-1 | CSVVKAFF | TGCAGCGTCGTTAAAGCTTTCTTT
- | - | TRBJ1-1 | 16 | TRBV13 | CASSDITGRMNTEAFF | TGTGCCAGCAGCGATATCACAGGGCGAATGAACACTGAAGCTTTCTTT
- | TRBD1 | TRBJ2-7 | 15 | TRBV18 | CASSPPGQGLREQYF | TGTGCCAGCTCGCCTCCGGGACAGGGTCTCCGCGAGCAGTACTTC
- | TRBD1 | TRBJ2-7 | 15 | TRBV10-1 | CASQDGTGDNYEQYF | TGCGCCAGTCAGGACGGGACAGGTGACAACTACGAGCAGTACTTC
few | TRBD1 | TRBJ2-7 | 17 | TRBV3-1/TRBV3-2 | CASSQGTGALDSYEQYF | TGTGCCAGCAGCCAGGGGACAGGGGCCTTAGATTCCTACGAGCAGTACTTC
- | TRBD2 | TRBJ2-3 | 15 | TRBV9 | CASSATSGSTDTQYF | TGTGCCAGCAGCGCAACTAGCGGCAGCACAGATACGCAGTATTTT
- | - | TRBJ1-6 | 14 | TRBV6-5 | CASTLAGGNSPLHF | TGTGCCAGCACCCTGGCCGGGGGAAATTCACCCCTCCACTTT
- | - | TRBJ1-2 | 14 | TRBV5-5 | CASSLDGANYGYTF | TGTGCCAGCAGCTTGGACGGGGCTAACTATGGCTACACCTTC
- | - | TRBJ2-5 | 15 | TRBV6-1 | CASSETLGQLETQYF | TGTGCCAGCAGTGAAACATTGGGGCAGTTGGAGACCCAGTACTTC
- | TRBD1 | TRBJ2-7 | 12 | TRBV29-1 | CSVERTGKEQYF | TGCAGCGTTGAGAGGACAGGGAAAGAGCAGTACTTC
- | - | TRBJ1-2 | 13 | TRBV7-8 | CASSWGGAYGYTF | TGTGCCAGCAGCTGGGGGGGCGCCTATGGCTACACCTTC
- | - | TRBJ2-7 | 12 | TRBV29-1 | CSVSGQSYEQYF | TGCAGCGTCTCCGGACAGTCCTACGAGCAGTACTTC
- | - | TRBJ2-2 | 17 | TRBV25-1 | CASSETLLNSNTGELFF | TGTGCCAGCAGTGAAACCCTACTAAACTCAAACACCGGGGAGCTGTTTTTT
- | TRBD1 | TRBJ1-3 | 16 | TRBV28 | CASSPGQGSSGNTIYF | TGTGCCAGCAGTCCAGGACAGGGGAGCTCTGGAAACACCATATATTTT
- | - | TRBJ2-4 | 12 | TRBV28 | CASSLQGNIQYF | TGTGCCAGCAGTTTACAGGGAAACATTCAGTACTTC
- | - | TRBJ2-3 | 12 | TRBV4-2 | CASSHLTDTQYF | TGTGCCAGCAGCCATCTCACAGATACGCAGTATTTT
- | TRBD1 | TRBJ1-2 | 17 | TRBV9 | CASSAPAEGTGGYGYTF | TGTGCCAGCAGCGCCCCGGCCGAAGGGACAGGGGGGTATGGCTACACCTTC
few | - | TRBJ1-5 | 14 | TRBV19 | CASSIRGVSQPQHF | TGTGCCAGTAGTATCAGGGGTGTAAGCCAGCCCCAGCATTTT
- | TRBD1 | TRBJ1-1 | 15 | TRBV7-2 | CASSSSDRGTTEAFF | TGTGCCAGCAGCTCATCCGACAGGGGGACCACTGAAGCTTTCTTT
few | TRBD1 | TRBJ1-1 | 15 | TRBV7-2 | CASSRDRAGSTEAFF | TGTGCCAGCAGCCGCGACAGGGCGGGGAGCACTGAAGCTTTCTTT
- | - | TRBJ1-6 | 14 | TRBV3-1/TRBV3-2 | CASSQGQDNSPLHF | TGTGCCAGCAGCCAGGGGCAGGACAATTCACCCCTCCACTTT
- | TRBD1 | TRBJ1-1 | 16 | TRBV2 | CASRALTGASGTEAFF | TGTGCCAGCAGGGCCCTAACAGGGGCCTCAGGCACTGAAGCTTTCTTT
once | - | TRBJ2-3 | 15 | TRBV27 | CASSLSAGAVGTQYF | TGTGCCAGCAGTTTATCTGCCGGCGCGGTGGGTACGCAGTATTTT
- | TRBD1 | TRBJ1-2 | 11 | TRBV28 | CASGTDYGYTF | TGTGCCAGCGGGACAGACTATGGCTACACCTTC